Here is one TCR beta chain with its context. Its target is unknown. 13 Jbeta primers and 60 Vbeta primers were used for the PCR. The assay was immunoSEQ multiplex PCR, and TCRdb's table has in-frame clones only and misses some. This repertoire includes 96,000 or so clones. The sample originates from a study of cytomegalovirus exposure and HLA in healthy donors. The donors were healthy bone marrow donors. J gave up 3 bases and V 5 bases, and 10 bases lay outside the gene matches. The CDR3 is made up of 16 amino acids. Germline V gene lookup returns CDR1 SGHVS and CDR2 FQNEAQ. Study results and limitations: It was fewer than 200 TCR beta chains that were listed as cytomegalovirus-associated.

The receptor was derived from a woman in her twenties or thirties in good health and CMV-seronegative. Material: PBMCs. The genes are TRBV7-8 and TRBJ2-1; 7 positions match TRBD2. In DNA, the CDR3 is TGTGCCAGCAGCCGTGTACCGACTAGCAGCTACAATGAGCAGTTCTTC. This encodes CASSRVPTSSYNEQFF.